This T cell receptor (beta chain) was captured in a study of T-cell memory formation after mild COVID-19. Study overall: Clusters were largely donor specific.

This clonotype came up a few times. As yet, its antigen is unknown. The junction does not match germline at one end; this may be a read error. This CDR3 region has 13 residues. Germline V CDR1 and CDR2: SGHRS, YFSETQ. The study, taken as a whole, reports: Second-wave clones with a day 37 peak had unconfirmed SARS-CoV-2 specificity.

5'RACE primed at constant segments yielded TCR alpha and TCR beta cDNA libraries bearing sample barcodes and UMIs. MiXCR, applied by TCRdb to the 5' RACE reads, yields one record per CDR3 protein. The data show 200,000 to 250,000 distinct CDR3 sequences, about 11% seen once. The receptor's source is a man younger than 30 who had mild COVID-19 (a few samples of this study predate the infection). Cell type and time point are not known. The material sequenced was PBMCs or a T cell subset sorted from them (not recorded which). The rearrangement joins TRBV5-1 to TRBJ2-5; TRBD2 might be the D (5 bases). CDR3 coding DNA: TGCGCCAGCAGCCGCGCGGTGGAGGAACCATTGAACTTC. Residues: CASSRAVEEPLNF.